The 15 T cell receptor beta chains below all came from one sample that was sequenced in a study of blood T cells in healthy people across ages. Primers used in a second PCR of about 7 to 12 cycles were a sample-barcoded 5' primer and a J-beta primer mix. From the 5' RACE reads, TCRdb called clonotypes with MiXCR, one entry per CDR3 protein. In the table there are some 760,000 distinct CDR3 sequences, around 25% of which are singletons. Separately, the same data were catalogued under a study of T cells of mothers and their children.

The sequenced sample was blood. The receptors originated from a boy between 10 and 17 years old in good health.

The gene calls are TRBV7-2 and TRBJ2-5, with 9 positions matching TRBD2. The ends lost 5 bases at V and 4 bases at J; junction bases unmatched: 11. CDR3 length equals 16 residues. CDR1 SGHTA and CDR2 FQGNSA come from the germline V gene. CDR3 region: CASSLSGLATGETQYF. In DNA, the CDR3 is TGTGCCAGCAGCCTCTCGGGACTAGCAACGGGAGAGACCCAGTACTTC. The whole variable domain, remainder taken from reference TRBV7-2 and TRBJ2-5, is GAGVSQSPSNKVTEKGKDVELRCDPISGHTALYWYRQSLGQGLEFLIYFQGNSAPDKSGLPSDRFSAERTGGSVSTLTIQRTQQEDSAVYLCASSLSGLATGETQYFGPGTRLLVL.

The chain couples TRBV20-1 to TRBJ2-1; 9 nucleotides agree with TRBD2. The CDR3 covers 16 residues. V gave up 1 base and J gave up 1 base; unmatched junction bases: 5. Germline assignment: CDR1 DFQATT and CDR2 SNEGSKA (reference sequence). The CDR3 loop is CSARVAGGISYNEQFF. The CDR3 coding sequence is TGCAGTGCTAGAGTCGCGGGAGGGATTTCCTACAATGAGCAGTTCTTC.

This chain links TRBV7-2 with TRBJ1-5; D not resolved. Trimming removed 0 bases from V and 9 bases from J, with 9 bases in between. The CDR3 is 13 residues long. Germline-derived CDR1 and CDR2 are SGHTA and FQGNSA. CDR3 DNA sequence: TGTGCCAGCAGCTTAGCCCCGATCGGGCCCCAGCATTTT. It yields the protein CASSLAPIGPQHF.

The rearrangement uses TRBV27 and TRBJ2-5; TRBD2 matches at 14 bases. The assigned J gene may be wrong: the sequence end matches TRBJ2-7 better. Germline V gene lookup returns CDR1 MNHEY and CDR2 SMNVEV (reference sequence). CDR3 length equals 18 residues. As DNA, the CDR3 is TGTGCCAGCAGTTCGACTAGCGGGAGGGCCTCGTTAGGGAACGAGCAGTACTTC. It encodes CASSSTSGRASLGNEQYF.

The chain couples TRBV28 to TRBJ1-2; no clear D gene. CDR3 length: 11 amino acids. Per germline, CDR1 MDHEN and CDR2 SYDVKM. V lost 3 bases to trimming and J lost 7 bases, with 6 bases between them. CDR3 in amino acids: CASSFSSGYTF. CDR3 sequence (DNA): TGTGCCAGCAGTTTTAGTAGTGGCTACACCTTC.

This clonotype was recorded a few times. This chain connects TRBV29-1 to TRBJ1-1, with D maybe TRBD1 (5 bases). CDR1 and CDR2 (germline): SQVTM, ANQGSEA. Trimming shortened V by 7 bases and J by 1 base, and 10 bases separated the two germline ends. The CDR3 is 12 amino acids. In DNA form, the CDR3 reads TGCAGCGCTGTGGGGCGGAACACTGAAGCTTTCTTT. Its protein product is CSAVGRNTEAFF.

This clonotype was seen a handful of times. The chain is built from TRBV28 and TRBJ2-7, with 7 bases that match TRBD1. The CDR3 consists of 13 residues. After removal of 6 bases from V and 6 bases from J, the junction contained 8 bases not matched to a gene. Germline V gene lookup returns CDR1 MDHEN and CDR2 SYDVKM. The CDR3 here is CASSHRGVGEQYF. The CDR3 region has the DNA TGTGCCAGCAGCCACAGGGGTGTCGGCGAGCAGTACTTC.

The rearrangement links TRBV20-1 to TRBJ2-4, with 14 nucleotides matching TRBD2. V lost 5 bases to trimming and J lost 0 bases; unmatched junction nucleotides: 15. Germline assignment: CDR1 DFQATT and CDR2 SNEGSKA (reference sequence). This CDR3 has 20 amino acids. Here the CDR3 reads CSAESAGTSGRQTAKNIQYF. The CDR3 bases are TGCAGTGCTGAATCCGCCGGGACTAGCGGGAGACAAACAGCCAAAAACATTCAGTACTTC.

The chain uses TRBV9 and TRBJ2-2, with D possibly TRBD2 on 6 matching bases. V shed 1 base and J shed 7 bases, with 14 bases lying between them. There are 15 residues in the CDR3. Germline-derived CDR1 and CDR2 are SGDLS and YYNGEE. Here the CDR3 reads CASSVIAANGGELFF. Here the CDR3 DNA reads TGTGCCAGCAGCGTAATAGCGGCAAATGGCGGGGAGCTGTTTTTT.

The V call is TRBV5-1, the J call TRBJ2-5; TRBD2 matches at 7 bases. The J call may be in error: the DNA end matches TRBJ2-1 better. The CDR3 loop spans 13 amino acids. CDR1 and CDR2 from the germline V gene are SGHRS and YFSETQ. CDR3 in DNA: TGCGCCAGCAGCTTACGGACTAGTGTTGAGCAGTTCTTC. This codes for CASSLRTSVEQFF.

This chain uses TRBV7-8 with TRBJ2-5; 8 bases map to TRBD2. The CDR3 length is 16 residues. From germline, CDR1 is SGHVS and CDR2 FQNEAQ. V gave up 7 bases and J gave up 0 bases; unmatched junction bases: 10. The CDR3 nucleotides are TGTGCCAGCACCCAGGACGGGGGGGGAAACCAAGAGACCCAGTACTTC. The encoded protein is CASTQDGGGNQETQYF.

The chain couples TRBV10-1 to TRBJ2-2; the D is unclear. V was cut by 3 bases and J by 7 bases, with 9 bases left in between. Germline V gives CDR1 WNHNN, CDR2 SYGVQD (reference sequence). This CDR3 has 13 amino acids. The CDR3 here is CASSDSIIGELFF. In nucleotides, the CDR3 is TGCGCCAGCAGTGATAGCATTATCGGGGAGCTGTTTTTT.

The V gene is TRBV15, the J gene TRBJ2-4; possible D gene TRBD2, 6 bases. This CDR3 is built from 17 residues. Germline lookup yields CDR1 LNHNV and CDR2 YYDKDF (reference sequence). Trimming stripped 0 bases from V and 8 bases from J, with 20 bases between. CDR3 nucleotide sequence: TGTGCCACCAGCAGAGAGAATTTGGCGGGGCTCTTACACATTCAGTACTTC. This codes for CATSRENLAGLLHIQYF.

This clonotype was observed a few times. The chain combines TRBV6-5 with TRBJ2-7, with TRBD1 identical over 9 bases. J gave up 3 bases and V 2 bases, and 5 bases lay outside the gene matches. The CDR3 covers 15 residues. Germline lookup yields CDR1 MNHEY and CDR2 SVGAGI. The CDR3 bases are TGTGCCAGCAGTTACAGGGACAGGGCACACTACGAGCAGTACTTC. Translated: CASSYRDRAHYEQYF.

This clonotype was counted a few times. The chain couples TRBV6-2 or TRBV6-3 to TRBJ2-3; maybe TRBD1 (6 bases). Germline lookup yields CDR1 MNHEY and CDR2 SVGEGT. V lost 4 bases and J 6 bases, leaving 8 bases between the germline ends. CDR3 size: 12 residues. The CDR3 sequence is CASSFQGDTQYF. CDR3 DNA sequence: TGTGCCAGCAGTTTCCAGGGGGATACGCAGTATTTT.